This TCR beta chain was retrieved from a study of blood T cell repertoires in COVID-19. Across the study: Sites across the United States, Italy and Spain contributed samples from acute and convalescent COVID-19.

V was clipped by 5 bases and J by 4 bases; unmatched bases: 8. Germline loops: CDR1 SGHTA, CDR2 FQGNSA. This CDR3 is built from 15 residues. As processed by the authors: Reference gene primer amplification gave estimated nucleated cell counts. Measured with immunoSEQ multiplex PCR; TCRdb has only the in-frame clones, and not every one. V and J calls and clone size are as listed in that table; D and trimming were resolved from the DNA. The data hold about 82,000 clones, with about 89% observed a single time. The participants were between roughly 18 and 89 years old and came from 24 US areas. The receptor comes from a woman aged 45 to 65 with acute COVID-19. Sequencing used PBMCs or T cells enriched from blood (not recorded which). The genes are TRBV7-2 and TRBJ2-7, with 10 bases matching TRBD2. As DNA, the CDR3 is TGTGCCAGCAGCAACCCCGGGACTAGCGAATACGAGCAGTACTTC. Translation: CASSNPGTSEYEQYF.